This record concerns one T cell receptor (beta chain) sequence. Trimming cost V 4 bases and J 5 bases, with 9 bases left between them. The CDR3 runs to 12 residues. The germline gives CDR1 SGHTS, CDR2 YDEGEE. Only in-frame clones appear in the TCRdb table, and some are missing; sequencing was by immunoSEQ multiplex PCR. The sample carries some 320,000 clones, about 90% recorded once. The sample originates from a study of blood T cell repertoires in COVID-19. The study counted Cohort 3 donors as recovered given two negative PCRs, clearance, or symptom resolution. Sequenced material: PBMCs or T cells enriched from blood (not recorded which). This receptor was taken from a woman in her twenties or thirties who had recovered from COVID-19. The rearrangement joins TRBV5-8 to TRBJ1-2, with D uncertain. CDR3 amino acids: CASSRTDYGYTF. For the CDR3, the DNA is TGTGCCAGCAGCCGGACTGATTATGGCTACACCTTC.